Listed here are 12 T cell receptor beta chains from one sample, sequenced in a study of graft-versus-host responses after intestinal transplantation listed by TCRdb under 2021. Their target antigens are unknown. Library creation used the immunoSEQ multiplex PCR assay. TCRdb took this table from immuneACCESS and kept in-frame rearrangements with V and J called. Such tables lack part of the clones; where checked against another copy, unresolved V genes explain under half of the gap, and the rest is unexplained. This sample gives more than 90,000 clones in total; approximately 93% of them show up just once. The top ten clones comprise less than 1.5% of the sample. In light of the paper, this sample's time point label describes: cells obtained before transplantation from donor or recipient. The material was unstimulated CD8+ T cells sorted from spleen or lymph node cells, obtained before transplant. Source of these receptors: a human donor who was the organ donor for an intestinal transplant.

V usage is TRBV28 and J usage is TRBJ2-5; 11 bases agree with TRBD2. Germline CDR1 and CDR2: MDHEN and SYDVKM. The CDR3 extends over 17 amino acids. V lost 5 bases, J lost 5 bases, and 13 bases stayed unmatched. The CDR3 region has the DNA TGTGCCAGCAGTCCGGGGACTAGCGGATTCGCGGGGGAGACCCAGTACTTC. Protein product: CASSPGTSGFAGETQYF.

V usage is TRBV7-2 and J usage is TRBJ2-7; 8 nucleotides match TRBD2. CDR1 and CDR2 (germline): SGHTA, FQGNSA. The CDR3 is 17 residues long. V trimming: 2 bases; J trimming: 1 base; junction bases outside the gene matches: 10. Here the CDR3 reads CASSLLAGAGVSYEQYF. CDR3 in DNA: TGTGCCAGCAGCTTATTGGCGGGAGCGGGAGTGTCCTACGAGCAGTACTTC.

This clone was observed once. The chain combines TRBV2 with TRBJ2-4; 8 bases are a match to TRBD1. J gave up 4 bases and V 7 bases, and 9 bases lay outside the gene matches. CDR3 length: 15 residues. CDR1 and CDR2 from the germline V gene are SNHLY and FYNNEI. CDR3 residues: CASTGTGDTKNIQYF. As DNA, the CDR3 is TGTGCCAGCACTGGGACAGGCGATACTAAAAACATTCAGTACTTC.

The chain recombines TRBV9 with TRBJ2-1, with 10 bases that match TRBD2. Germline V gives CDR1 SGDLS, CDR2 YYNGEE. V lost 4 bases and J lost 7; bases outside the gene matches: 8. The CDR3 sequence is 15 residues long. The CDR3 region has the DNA TGTGCCAGCAGCCCCCTAGCGGGAGTATGGAATGAGCAGTTCTTC. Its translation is CASSPLAGVWNEQFF.

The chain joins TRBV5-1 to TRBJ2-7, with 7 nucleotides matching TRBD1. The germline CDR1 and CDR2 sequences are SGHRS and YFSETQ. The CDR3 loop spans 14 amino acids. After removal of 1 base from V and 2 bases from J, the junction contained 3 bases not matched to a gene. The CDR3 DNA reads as TGCGCCAGCAGCTTGAGGCAGGGGGCCTACGAGCAGTACTTC. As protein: CASSLRQGAYEQYF.

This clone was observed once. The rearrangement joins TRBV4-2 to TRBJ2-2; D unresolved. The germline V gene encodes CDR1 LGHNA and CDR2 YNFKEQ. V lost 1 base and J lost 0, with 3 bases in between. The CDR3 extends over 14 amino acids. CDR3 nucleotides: TGTGCCAGCAGCCAAGGGACGAACACCGGGGAGCTGTTTTTT. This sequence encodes CASSQGTNTGELFF.

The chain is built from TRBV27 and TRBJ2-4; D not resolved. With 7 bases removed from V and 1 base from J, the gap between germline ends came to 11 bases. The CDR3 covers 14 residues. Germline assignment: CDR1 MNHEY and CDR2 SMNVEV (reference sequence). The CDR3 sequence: CASTANLAKNIQYF. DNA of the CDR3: TGTGCCAGCACCGCGAATCTCGCCAAAAACATTCAGTACTTC.

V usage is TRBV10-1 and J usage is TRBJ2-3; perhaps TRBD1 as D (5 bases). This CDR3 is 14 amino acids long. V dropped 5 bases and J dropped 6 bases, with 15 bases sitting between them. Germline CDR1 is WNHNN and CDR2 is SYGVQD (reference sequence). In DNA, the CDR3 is TGCGCCAGCAGTCCTGACAGTCCTGTGGATACGCAGTATTTT. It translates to CASSPDSPVDTQYF.

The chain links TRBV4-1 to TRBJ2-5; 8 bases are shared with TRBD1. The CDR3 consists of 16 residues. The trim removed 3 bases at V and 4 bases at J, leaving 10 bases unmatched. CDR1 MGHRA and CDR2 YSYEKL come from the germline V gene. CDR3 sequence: CASSQGIPGGGETQYF. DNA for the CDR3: TGCGCCAGCAGCCAGGGAATACCAGGGGGCGGAGAGACCCAGTACTTC.

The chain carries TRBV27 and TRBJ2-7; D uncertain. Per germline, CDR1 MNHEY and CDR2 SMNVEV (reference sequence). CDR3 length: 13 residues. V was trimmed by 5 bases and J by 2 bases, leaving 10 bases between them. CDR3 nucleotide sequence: TGTGCCAGCAGTCCTGGCCTAACCTACGAGCAGTACTTC. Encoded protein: CASSPGLTYEQYF.

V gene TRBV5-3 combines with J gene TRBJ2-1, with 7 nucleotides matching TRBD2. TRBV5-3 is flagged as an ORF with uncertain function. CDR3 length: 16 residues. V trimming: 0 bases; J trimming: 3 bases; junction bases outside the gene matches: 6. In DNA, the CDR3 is TGTGCCAGAAGCTTGGTGGCGGGAGTTAGCTACAATGAGCAGTTCTTC. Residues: CARSLVAGVSYNEQFF.

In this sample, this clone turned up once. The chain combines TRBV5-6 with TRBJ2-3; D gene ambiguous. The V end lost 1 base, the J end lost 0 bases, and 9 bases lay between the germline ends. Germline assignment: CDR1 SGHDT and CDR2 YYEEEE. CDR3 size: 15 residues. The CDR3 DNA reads TGTGCCAGCAGCTTGTCGAGGTCTAGCACAGATACGCAGTATTTT. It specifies CASSLSRSSTDTQYF.